This T cell receptor (beta chain) was obtained from a study of molecular identifiers for immune sequencing clone quantification. TCRdb reprocessed the PCR reads via MiXCR and lists one record per CDR3 protein. The sample shows 40,000 to 45,000 distinct CDR3 sequences, about a fifth of them seen only once. RNA fractions of 10%, 30% or 50% and about 19,000 to 1,000,000 sorted cells were the source of naive CD8 libraries. V was shortened by 3 bases and J by 1 base, with 19 bases between the two germline ends. Germline V gives CDR1 SGDLS, CDR2 YYNGEE. The CDR3 loop spans 18 amino acids. This clonotype counts as medium-sized.

The V and J genes are TRBV9 and TRBJ2-2, with a possible D match to TRBD2 (6 bases). Sequenced material: naive CD8+ T cells from blood, with Jurkat cell RNA spiked in. Subset indicated: FACS-sorted CD8+CD4-CCR7+CD45RA+ naive T cells. The clonotype comes from a human donor in good health. Some libraries in this study had Jurkat cell RNA spiked in. The CDR3 here is CASSALVGVAENTGELFF. The DNA for the CDR3 is TGTGCCAGCAGCGCACTCGTAGGAGTAGCGGAGAACACCGGGGAGCTGTTTTTT.